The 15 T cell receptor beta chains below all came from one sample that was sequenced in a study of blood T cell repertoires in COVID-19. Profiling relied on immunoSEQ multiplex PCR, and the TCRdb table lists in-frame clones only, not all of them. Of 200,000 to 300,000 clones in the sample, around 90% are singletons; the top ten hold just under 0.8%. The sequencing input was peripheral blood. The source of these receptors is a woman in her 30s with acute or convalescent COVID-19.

The chain's CDR3 is CASRTRQGGYTF. CDR3 nucleotide sequence: TGTGCCAGTAGAACACGACAGGGTGGCTACACCTTC. The chain joins TRBV19 to TRBJ1-2; 7 bases match TRBD1. The V segment lost 6 bases and the J segment 7 bases; nucleotides outside the gene matches: 5. The germline V gene encodes CDR1 LNHDA and CDR2 SQIVND (reference sequence). The CDR3 is made up of 12 amino acids.

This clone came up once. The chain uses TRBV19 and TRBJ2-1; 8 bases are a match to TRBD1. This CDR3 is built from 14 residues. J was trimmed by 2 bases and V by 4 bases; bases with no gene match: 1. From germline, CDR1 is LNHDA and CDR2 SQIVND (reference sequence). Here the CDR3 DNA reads TGTGCCAGTAGTACAGGGGGCACCTACAATGAGCAGTTCTTC. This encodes CASSTGGTYNEQFF.

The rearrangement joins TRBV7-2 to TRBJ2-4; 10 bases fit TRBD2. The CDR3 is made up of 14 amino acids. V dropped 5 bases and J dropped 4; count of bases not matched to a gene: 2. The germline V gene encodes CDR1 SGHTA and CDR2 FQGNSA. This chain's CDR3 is CASSGLAAKNIQYF. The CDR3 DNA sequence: TGTGCCAGCAGCGGACTAGCGGCAAAAAACATTCAGTACTTC. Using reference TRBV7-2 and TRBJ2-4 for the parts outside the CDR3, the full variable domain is GAGVSQSPSNKVTEKGKDVELRCDPISGHTALYWYRQSLGQGLEFLIYFQGNSAPDKSGLPSDRFSAERTGGSVSTLTIQRTQQEDSAVYLCASSGLAAKNIQYFGAGTRLSVL.

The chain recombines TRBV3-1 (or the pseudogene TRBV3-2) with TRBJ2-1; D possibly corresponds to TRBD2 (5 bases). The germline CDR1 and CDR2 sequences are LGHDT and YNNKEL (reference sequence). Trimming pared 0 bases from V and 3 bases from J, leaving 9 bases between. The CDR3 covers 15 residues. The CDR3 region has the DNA TGTGCCAGCAGCCAAGATCAAGACTACTACAATGAGCAGTTCTTC. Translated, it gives CASSQDQDYYNEQFF.

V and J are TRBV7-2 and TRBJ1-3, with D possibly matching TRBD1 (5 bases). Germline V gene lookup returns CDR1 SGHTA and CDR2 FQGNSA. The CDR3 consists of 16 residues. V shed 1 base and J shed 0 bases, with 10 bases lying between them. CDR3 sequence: CASSLEGQGSGNTIYF. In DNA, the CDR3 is TGTGCCAGCAGCTTAGAAGGGCAGGGCTCTGGAAACACCATATATTTT.

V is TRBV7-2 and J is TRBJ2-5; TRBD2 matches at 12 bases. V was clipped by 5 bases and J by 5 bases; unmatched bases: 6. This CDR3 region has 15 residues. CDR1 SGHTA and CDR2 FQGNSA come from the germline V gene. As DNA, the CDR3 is TGTGCCAGCAGCCACGGACTAGCGGGATGGGAGACCCAGTACTTC. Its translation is CASSHGLAGWETQYF.

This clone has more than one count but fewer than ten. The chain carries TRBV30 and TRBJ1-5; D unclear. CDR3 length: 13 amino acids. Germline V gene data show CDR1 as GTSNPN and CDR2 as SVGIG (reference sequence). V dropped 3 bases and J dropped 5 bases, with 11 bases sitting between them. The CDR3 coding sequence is TGTGCCTGGAGCCACAACCGGGATCAGCCCCAGCATTTT. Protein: CAWSHNRDQPQHF.

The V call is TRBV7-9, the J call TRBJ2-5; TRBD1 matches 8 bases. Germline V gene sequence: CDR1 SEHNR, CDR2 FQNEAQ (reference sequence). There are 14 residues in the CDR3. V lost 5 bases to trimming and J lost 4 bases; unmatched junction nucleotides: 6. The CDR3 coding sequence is TGTGCCAGCAGCACCGGACAGGGCCCAGAGACCCAGTACTTC. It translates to CASSTGQGPETQYF.

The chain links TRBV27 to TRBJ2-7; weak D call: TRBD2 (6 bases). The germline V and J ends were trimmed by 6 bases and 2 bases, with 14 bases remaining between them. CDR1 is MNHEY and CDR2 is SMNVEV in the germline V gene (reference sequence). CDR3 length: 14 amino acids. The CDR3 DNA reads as TGTGCCAGCAGAACCTGGGACTCCACCTACGAGCAGTACTTC. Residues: CASRTWDSTYEQYF.

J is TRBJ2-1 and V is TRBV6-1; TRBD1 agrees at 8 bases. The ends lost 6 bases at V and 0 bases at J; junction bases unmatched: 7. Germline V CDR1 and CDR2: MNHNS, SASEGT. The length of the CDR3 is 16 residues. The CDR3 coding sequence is TGTGCCAGCAGGGAAACCGGGACAGGCTCCTACAATGAGCAGTTCTTC. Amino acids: CASRETGTGSYNEQFF.

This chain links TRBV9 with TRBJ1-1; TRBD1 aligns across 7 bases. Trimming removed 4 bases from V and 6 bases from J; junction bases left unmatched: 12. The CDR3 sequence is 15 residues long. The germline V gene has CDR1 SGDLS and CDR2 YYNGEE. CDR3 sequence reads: CASSPVQGNIAEAFF. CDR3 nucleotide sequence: TGTGCCAGCAGCCCGGTACAGGGGAATATCGCTGAAGCTTTCTTT.

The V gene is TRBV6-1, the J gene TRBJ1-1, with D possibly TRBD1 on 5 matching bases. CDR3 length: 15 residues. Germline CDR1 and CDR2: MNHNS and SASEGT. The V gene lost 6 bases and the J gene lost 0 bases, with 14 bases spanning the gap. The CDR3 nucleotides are TGTGCCAGCAGCCATGAGCGGGGGTTGAACACTGAAGCTTTCTTT. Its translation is CASSHERGLNTEAFF.

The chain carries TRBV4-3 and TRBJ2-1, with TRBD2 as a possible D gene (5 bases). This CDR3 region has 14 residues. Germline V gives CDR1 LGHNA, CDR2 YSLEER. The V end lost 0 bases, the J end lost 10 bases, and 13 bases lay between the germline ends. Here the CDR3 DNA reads TGCGCCAGCAGCCAAGACGAGATGCGGGTAGAGCAGTTCTTC. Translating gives CASSQDEMRVEQFF.

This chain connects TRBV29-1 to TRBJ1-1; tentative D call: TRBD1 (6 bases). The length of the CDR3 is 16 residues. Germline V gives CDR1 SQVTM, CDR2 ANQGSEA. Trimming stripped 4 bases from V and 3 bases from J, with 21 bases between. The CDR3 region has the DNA TGCAGCGTTGTATGGGGGGGGCGGAGGGGGGACACTGAAGCTTTCTTT. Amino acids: CSVVWGGRRGDTEAFF.

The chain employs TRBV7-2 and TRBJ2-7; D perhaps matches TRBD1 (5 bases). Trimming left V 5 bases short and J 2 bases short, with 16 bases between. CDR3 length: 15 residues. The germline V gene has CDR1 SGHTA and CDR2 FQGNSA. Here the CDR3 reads CASSARVLPAYEQYF. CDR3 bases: TGTGCCAGCAGCGCCAGGGTTCTCCCCGCCTACGAGCAGTACTTC.